The 4 T cell receptor beta chains reported below all come from one sample, sequenced in a study of neurological immune-mediated disorders. TCRdb processed the 5' RACE reads anew with MiXCR; each CDR3 protein has one entry. The top ten hold approximately 16% of the sample, which has fewer than 30,000 distinct CDR3 sequences, around 20% seen once. Sequencing was performed on PBMCs. The receptor set was obtained from a woman in her sixties in good health.

This clonotype was detected ten times or more. J is TRBJ2-7 and V is TRBV6-2 or TRBV6-3; TRBD1 matches 8 bases. Germline CDR1 MNHEY, CDR2 SVGEGT. After removal of 6 bases from V and 2 bases from J, the junction contained 9 bases not matched to a gene. The CDR3 sequence is 15 residues long. This CDR3 is CASRMVGQVPYEQYF. For the CDR3, the DNA is TGTGCCAGCAGGATGGTGGGACAGGTCCCCTACGAGCAGTACTTC.

This clonotype was detected ten times or more. The rearrangement uses TRBV10-3 and TRBJ2-7, with TRBD1 matching over 8 bases. Losses at the gene ends were 10 bases for V and 2 bases for J; bases not matched to a gene: 7. CDR1 ENHRY and CDR2 SYGVKD come from the germline V gene. CDR3 length: 13 residues. The CDR3 nucleotides read TGTGCCAGCCGGACAGGGAGAACCTACGAGCAGTACTTC. This gives the protein CASRTGRTYEQYF.

This chain connects TRBV30 to TRBJ2-3; 9 bases map to TRBD2. The CDR3 runs to 15 residues. The ends lost 3 bases at V and 3 bases at J; junction bases unmatched: 7. Germline assignment: CDR1 GTSNPN and CDR2 SVGIG (reference sequence). The CDR3 sequence is CAWSTERGDTDTQYF. The CDR3, as DNA: TGTGCCTGGAGCACCGAGCGGGGGGATACAGATACGCAGTATTTT.

This clonotype was seen ten or more times. The V and J genes are TRBV18 and TRBJ1-2; D is unclear. V was trimmed by 5 bases and J by 1 base, leaving 8 bases between them. Germline values: CDR1 KGHSH, CDR2 LQKENI. CDR3 length equals 13 residues. CDR3 DNA sequence: TGTGCCAGCTCATACTCAGATAACTATGGCTACACCTTC. Amino acid sequence: CASSYSDNYGYTF.